Below, 31 T cell receptor beta chains from the same sample are listed, as sequenced in a study of OX40 agonist ivuxolimab in advanced cancers. Profiling relied on immunoSEQ multiplex PCR, and the TCRdb table lists in-frame clones only, not all of them. The profile shows around 97,000 clones, less than 85% of them singletons. Sequenced material: CD4+ or CD8+ T cells sorted from blood, taken in a trial of the OX40 agonist ivuxolimab. The receptors were sampled from an adult with an advanced solid tumor such as melanoma, head and neck, liver or kidney cancer.

The V and J genes are TRBV6-1 and TRBJ1-2, with TRBD1 as a possible D gene (5 bases). The germline V and J ends were trimmed by 3 bases and 7 bases, with 12 bases remaining between them. From germline, CDR1 is MNHNS and CDR2 SASEGT. The CDR3 is made up of 13 amino acids. The CDR3 reads CASSDPRQGGYTF. DNA of the CDR3: TGTGCCAGCAGTGACCCCCGCCAGGGTGGCTACACCTTC.

This clone appeared a single time. The chain is built from TRBV7-3 and TRBJ2-5; 12 positions match TRBD1. The DNA matches TRBJ2-7 better at its end, which makes the J call doubtful. The germline CDR1 and CDR2 sequences are SGHTA and FQGTGA. CDR3 length: 14 residues. The CDR3 here is CASSPGQGADEQYF. The CDR3 DNA reads as TGTGCCAGCAGCCCGGGACAGGGGGCTGACGAGCAGTACTTC.

J is TRBJ2-1 and V is TRBV29-1; a weak D match, TRBD1 (5 bases). The V gene lost 3 bases and the J gene lost 6 bases, with 9 bases spanning the gap. The CDR3 totals 12 residues. From germline, CDR1 is SQVTM and CDR2 ANQGSEA. The chain's CDR3 is CSVDLTANEQFF. CDR3 DNA sequence: TGCAGCGTTGACCTGACAGCCAATGAGCAGTTCTTC.

The chain employs TRBV9 and TRBJ2-1; TRBD2 matches at 10 bases. Germline CDR1 SGDLS, CDR2 YYNGEE. V dropped 7 bases and J dropped 0; count of bases not matched to a gene: 13. This CDR3 contains 18 residues. CDR3 bases: TGTGCCAGCTCCCGCGGGAGCGGGGGGGCAAGCTCCTACAATGAGCAGTTCTTC. Its translation is CASSRGSGGASSYNEQFF.

V gene TRBV5-1 combines with J gene TRBJ1-4, with D perhaps matching TRBD1 (6 bases). With 5 bases removed from V and 3 bases from J, the gap between germline ends came to 14 bases. The germline gives CDR1 SGHRS, CDR2 YFSETQ. The length of the CDR3 is 15 residues. In nucleotides, the CDR3 is TGCGCCAGCAGTTTAACAGGGCTGTCTAATGAAAAACTGTTTTTT. Amino acid sequence: CASSLTGLSNEKLFF.

CDR3 protein: CASTNPGSLEGNTIYF. The CDR3 nucleotides read TGTGCCAGTACCAATCCAGGGAGCTTGGAGGGAAACACCATATATTTT. V gene TRBV19 combines with J gene TRBJ1-3; D might be TRBD1 (5 bases). CDR3 size: 16 residues. Germline CDR1 reads LNHDA; CDR2 reads SQIVND (reference sequence). V lost 7 bases to trimming and J lost 4 bases, with 20 bases between them. Looking up the rest from reference TRBV19 and TRBJ1-3 gives the full variable domain: DGGITQSPKYLFRKEGQNVTLSCEQNLNHDAMYWYRQDPGQGLRLIYYSQIVNDFQKGDIAEGYSVSREKKESFPLTVTSAQKNPTAFYLCASTNPGSLEGNTIYFGEGSWLTVV.

The genes are TRBV11-2 and TRBJ2-3, with D possibly matching TRBD2 (5 bases). V gave up 1 base and J gave up 8 bases, with 10 bases separating them. This CDR3 is built from 13 residues. From germline, CDR1 is SGHAT and CDR2 FQNNGV. CDR3 sequence (DNA): TGTGCCAGCAGCTTAGCGGGGTCCATTACGCAGTATTTT. Translated, it gives CASSLAGSITQYF.

The CDR3 loop reads CASSIGPINTEAFF. Here the CDR3 DNA reads TGCGCCAGTAGCATCGGACCGATAAACACTGAAGCTTTCTTT. This sequence joins TRBV5-1 and TRBJ1-1; D is unclear. The CDR3 spans 14 residues. Germline V gene data show CDR1 as SGHRS and CDR2 as YFSETQ. Trimming took off 8 bases at V and 2 bases at J, with 16 bases between the two ends.

V and J are TRBV28 and TRBJ2-7; 7 nucleotides align to TRBD1. CDR3 length: 14 residues. Germline-derived CDR1 and CDR2 are MDHEN and SYDVKM. V was clipped by 7 bases and J by 2 bases; unmatched bases: 8. CDR3 amino acids: CASIRQGVTYEQYF. CDR3 in DNA: TGTGCCAGCATTCGACAGGGAGTCACCTACGAGCAGTACTTC.

The rearrangement links TRBV5-4 to TRBJ2-3; 9 bases line up with TRBD2. Losses at the gene ends were 1 base for V and 0 bases for J; bases not matched to a gene: 0. The length of the CDR3 is 15 residues. The V gene's germline CDR1 is SGHNT and CDR2 YYREEE (reference sequence). The chain's CDR3 is CASSLTSGSTDTQYF. The DNA for the CDR3 is TGTGCCAGCAGCTTGACTAGCGGGAGCACAGATACGCAGTATTTT.

The table lists this clone with a few counts. The chain carries TRBV27 and TRBJ2-1; D gene uncertain. The CDR3 totals 15 residues. V lost 2 bases and J 7 bases, leaving 15 bases between the germline ends. The germline V gene has CDR1 MNHEY and CDR2 SMNVEV (reference sequence). The CDR3 region is CASSLIIQASNEQFF. For the CDR3, the DNA is TGTGCCAGCAGTTTAATTATTCAAGCGAGTAATGAGCAGTTCTTC.

The chain combines TRBV6-1 with TRBJ1-1, with unresolved D. V was clipped by 8 bases and J by 7 bases, with 2 bases between them. Germline CDR1 is MNHNS and CDR2 is SASEGT. There are 8 residues in the CDR3. The CDR3 is CASHEAFF. The CDR3 DNA follows: TGTGCCAGCCATGAAGCTTTCTTT.

V usage is TRBV6-5 and J usage is TRBJ1-2; D perhaps matches TRBD1 (6 bases). Deletions cut 4 bases from V and 4 bases from J, with 16 bases between. CDR1 is MNHEY, CDR2 SVGAGI, per germline. The CDR3 runs to 15 residues. CDR3 nucleotides: TGTGCCAGCAGTTCCCGGGGGGGGGCAATCTATGGCTACACCTTC. This translates into CASSSRGGAIYGYTF.

In DNA form, the CDR3 reads TGTGCCAGCAGTCGTCCAGGGGTGGCCTACTACGAGCAGTACTTC. This gives the protein CASSRPGVAYYEQYF. The chain combines TRBV6-5 with TRBJ2-7; D is perhaps TRBD1 (6 bases). The CDR3 has 15 residues. The germline gives CDR1 MNHEY, CDR2 SVGAGI. Trimming took off 5 bases at V and 3 bases at J, with 17 bases between the two ends.

The gene calls are TRBV4-1 and TRBJ1-2, with D perhaps TRBD1 (5 bases). Germline lookup yields CDR1 MGHRA and CDR2 YSYEKL. Trimming cost V 0 bases and J 4 bases, with 12 bases left between them. There are 15 residues in the CDR3. CDR3 region: CASSQETRTGYGYTF. The DNA for the CDR3 is TGCGCCAGCAGCCAAGAGACCCGAACAGGCTATGGCTACACCTTC.

The CDR3 spells CASSLRGGTRLDTTQYF. DNA for the CDR3: TGTGCCAGCAGTTTAAGAGGTGGGACTAGACTGGATACTACGCAGTATTTT. The chain is built from TRBV27 and TRBJ2-3; TRBD2 matches 8 bases. Germline lookup yields CDR1 MNHEY and CDR2 SMNVEV (reference sequence). V trimming: 2 bases; J trimming: 8 bases; junction bases outside the gene matches: 15. This CDR3 comprises 17 residues.

The chain recombines TRBV11-2 with TRBJ1-3; perhaps TRBD1 as D (5 bases). Trimming shortened V by 2 bases and J by 2 bases, and 10 bases separated the two germline ends. The CDR3 runs 15 residues. Germline V gene data show CDR1 as SGHAT and CDR2 as FQNNGV. The CDR3 loop reads CASSLKGAAGNTIYF. The CDR3 DNA sequence: TGTGCCAGCAGCTTAAAAGGGGCGGCTGGAAACACCATATATTTT.

Only one count was recorded for this clone. The chain joins TRBV2 to TRBJ1-2; D remains unclear. Germline CDR1 reads SNHLY; CDR2 reads FYNNEI. Trimming removed 5 bases at V and 5 bases at J, with 12 bases between. This CDR3 comprises 13 residues. The CDR3 region has the DNA TGTGCCAGCAGTCCCGACGGCACATATGGCTACACCTTC. Its translation is CASSPDGTYGYTF.

The chain has TRBV2 and TRBJ2-7, with D tentatively TRBD2 (6 bases). V lost 4 bases, J lost 6 bases, and 16 bases lay in between. The germline V gene has CDR1 SNHLY and CDR2 FYNNEI. The CDR3 length is 14 residues. The CDR3 DNA reads as TGTGCCAGCAGTGTCGGGAGAGGGGCCCGCGAGCAGTACTTC. Translating gives CASSVGRGAREQYF.

As DNA, the CDR3 is TGTGCCAGCAGTTTATATCCCTTGGAGGAAGGATACGAGCAGTACTTC. This codes for CASSLYPLEEGYEQYF. This chain uses TRBV27 with TRBJ2-7; maybe TRBD2 (5 bases). CDR1 is MNHEY and CDR2 is SMNVEV in the germline V gene (reference sequence). V was shortened by 1 base and J by 4 bases, with 17 bases between the two germline ends. The CDR3 has 16 amino acids.

The V gene is TRBV4-3, the J gene TRBJ1-6; D is undetermined. The germline gives CDR1 LGHNA, CDR2 YSLEER. CDR3 length equals 14 residues. V was shortened by 0 bases and J by 10 bases, with 10 bases between the two germline ends. The CDR3 DNA sequence: TGCGCCAGCAGCCAAGATCGACCGGACTCACCCCTCCACTTT. Protein: CASSQDRPDSPLHF.

V usage is TRBV7-2 and J usage is TRBJ2-1, with 7 bases that match TRBD1. The CDR3 is made up of 12 amino acids. Germline V gene lookup returns CDR1 SGHTA and CDR2 FQGNSA. V dropped 4 bases and J dropped 9; count of bases not matched to a gene: 3. The CDR3 spells CASSSTGREQFF. Written as DNA, the CDR3 is TGTGCCAGCAGCTCGACAGGGCGTGAGCAGTTCTTC.

The rearrangement uses TRBV6-5 and TRBJ1-2; D gene ambiguous. Deletions cut 7 bases from V and 2 bases from J, with 5 bases between. Germline values: CDR1 MNHEY, CDR2 SVGAGI. This CDR3 region has 11 residues. Here the CDR3 DNA reads TGTGCCAGCAAATCAAACTATGGCTACACCTTC. Translation gives CASKSNYGYTF.

The chain links TRBV6-5 to TRBJ2-1; TRBD2 matches 11 bases. The germline gives CDR1 MNHEY, CDR2 SVGAGI. After removal of 5 bases from V and 9 bases from J, the junction contained 9 bases not matched to a gene. This CDR3 spans 15 amino acids. In nucleotides, the CDR3 is TGTGCCAGCAGTACCCCGACTAGCGGGGTTGGTGAGCAGTTCTTC. It yields the protein CASSTPTSGVGEQFF.

The rearrangement uses TRBV4-3 and TRBJ1-1; D remains unclear. The CDR3 spans 14 residues. Germline V CDR1 and CDR2: LGHNA, YSLEER. Between the trimmed V and J ends, which lost 4 bases and 1 base, there was a span of 10 bases. CDR3 amino acids: CASSPTLENTEAFF. The CDR3 DNA follows: TGCGCCAGCAGCCCGACCTTAGAGAACACTGAAGCTTTCTTT.

The chain is built from TRBV19 and TRBJ2-1, with TRBD1 matching over 8 bases. This CDR3 spans 15 amino acids. J lost 3 bases, V lost 1 base, and 2 bases had no gene match. CDR1 is LNHDA and CDR2 is SQIVND in the germline V gene (reference sequence). The CDR3 spells CASSIVGQGYNEQFF. The CDR3, as DNA: TGTGCCAGTAGTATAGTTGGACAGGGCTACAATGAGCAGTTCTTC.

The chain links TRBV2 to TRBJ1-1; tentatively, D is TRBD1 (5 bases). V was clipped by 6 bases and J by 1 base, with 21 bases between them. From germline, CDR1 is SNHLY and CDR2 FYNNEI. This CDR3 is built from 17 residues. The CDR3 bases are TGTGCCAGCAGACCCAGAACCCTCGGACAACAGAACACTGAAGCTTTCTTT. Amino acid sequence: CASRPRTLGQQNTEAFF.

This chain joins TRBV27 and TRBJ1-4; D possibly corresponds to TRBD1 (5 bases). This CDR3 has 14 amino acids. V dropped 3 bases and J dropped 8 bases, with 13 bases sitting between them. Germline V CDR1 and CDR2: MNHEY, SMNVEV (reference sequence). The CDR3: CASSFSGTGEKLFF. In DNA form, the CDR3 reads TGTGCCAGCAGTTTTTCCGGGACGGGAGAAAAACTGTTTTTT.

The chain recombines TRBV7-8 with TRBJ2-1; 13 bases fit TRBD2. The CDR3 has 16 amino acids. Unmatched junction bases numbered 12, after V lost 8 bases and J lost 8 bases. Germline CDR1 and CDR2: SGHVS and FQNEAQ. CDR3 amino acids: CASLPGTSGTRHEQFF. CDR3 nucleotides: TGTGCCAGCCTTCCCGGGACTAGCGGGACCCGGCATGAGCAGTTCTTC.

The genes are TRBV5-1 and TRBJ2-2; a possible D gene is TRBD2 (5 bases). CDR1 is SGHRS, CDR2 YFSETQ, per germline. Trimming cost V 4 bases and J 7 bases, with 14 bases left between them. The CDR3 is 14 residues long. CDR3 in amino acids: CASSLDWQYGELFF. Written as DNA, the CDR3 is TGCGCCAGCAGCCTGGACTGGCAGTACGGGGAGCTGTTTTTT.

This clone was found once. The V gene is TRBV5-1, the J gene TRBJ2-1; tentative D call: TRBD2 (6 bases). The CDR3 loop spans 12 amino acids. From germline, CDR1 is SGHRS and CDR2 YFSETQ. V was trimmed by 4 bases and J by 7 bases, leaving 9 bases between them. CDR3 nucleotide sequence: TGCGCCAGCAGCCAAGGAGGGAATGAGCAGTTCTTC. Translating it yields CASSQGGNEQFF.